The clone carrying this T cell receptor beta chain was seen just once. Its target is unknown. Assay: immunoSEQ multiplex PCR; the TCRdb copy retains only in-frame clones and omits some. Among 60,000 to 85,000 clones listed, around 85% were seen once. This entry belongs to a study of a mutant IDH1 vaccine in newly diagnosed glioma. Time point given: week 23, last vaccination. Alongside topical imiquimod, each dose of vaccine comprised 300 ug of mutant IDH1 20-mer peptide. The sequences come from PBMCs, collected from a glioma patient whose treatment included an IDH1 peptide vaccine. The sequence was obtained from a woman aged 45-60 years with glioma.

CDR3 loop: CASRPVRANTEAFF. CDR3 coding DNA: TGTGCCAGCAGGCCAGTCAGGGCGAACACTGAAGCTTTCTTT. The V gene is TRBV7-8, the J gene TRBJ1-1; possibly TRBD1 for D (5 bases). The CDR3 runs 14 residues. Deletions cut 6 bases from V and 1 base from J, with 12 bases between. CDR1 and CDR2 from the germline V gene are SGHVS and FQNEAQ.